The 28 T cell receptor beta chains below were found in one sample sequenced in a study of cytomegalovirus exposure and HLA in healthy donors. Assay used: immunoSEQ multiplex PCR; TCRdb lists only in-frame clones, some missing. The data show around 65,000 clones, with approximately 92% seen just once and approximately 5.3% held by the top ten. Sequencing was carried out using PBMCs. These receptors were collected from a man aged 18 to 30 in good health and CMV-seropositive.

This chain joins TRBV7-2 and TRBJ2-3; possibly TRBD2 for D (5 bases). The CDR3 is 15 residues long. V was cut by 2 bases and J by 13 bases, with 22 bases left in between. Per germline, CDR1 SGHTA and CDR2 FQGNSA. CDR3 bases: TGTGCCAGCAGCTTACCTGAGGCCAGCGGCAAAGTGGAGTATTTT. This encodes CASSLPEASGKVEYF. Full variable domain (outside the CDR3, taken from reference TRBV7-2 and TRBJ2-3): GAGVSQSPSNKVTEKGKDVELRCDPISGHTALYWYRQSLGQGLEFLIYFQGNSAPDKSGLPSDRFSAERTGGSVSTLTIQRTQQEDSAVYLCASSLPEASGKVEYFGPGTRLTVL.

The CDR3 spells CASSLPGGNQPQHF. CDR3 DNA sequence: TGTGCCAGCAGTTTACCGGGGGGCAATCAGCCCCAGCATTTT. The chain is built from TRBV28 and TRBJ1-5; D is perhaps TRBD1 (5 bases). Deletions cut 2 bases from V and 2 bases from J, with 7 bases between. The CDR3 totals 14 residues. Germline assignment: CDR1 MDHEN and CDR2 SYDVKM.

This clone showed up just once. This chain joins TRBV5-1 and TRBJ2-5, with 14 bases lining up with TRBD2. Trimming cost V 3 bases and J 5 bases; bases outside gene matches: 6. The germline V gene has CDR1 SGHRS and CDR2 YFSETQ. The CDR3 runs 16 residues. CDR3 protein: CASSSETSGRAETQYF. The CDR3 DNA reads TGCGCCAGCAGCTCAGAGACTAGCGGGAGGGCGGAGACCCAGTACTTC.

This rearrangement joins TRBV5-1 to TRBJ2-1, with TRBD2 matching 10 bases. After removal of 1 base from V and 0 bases from J, the junction contained 4 bases not matched to a gene. The V gene's germline CDR1 is SGHRS and CDR2 YFSETQ. CDR3 length equals 17 residues. The CDR3 here is CASSLSSSGSSYNEQFF. The CDR3 DNA reads as TGCGCCAGCAGCTTGTCGTCTAGCGGGAGCTCCTACAATGAGCAGTTCTTC.

The CDR3 is CASSLRGGANVLTF. CDR3 DNA sequence: TGTGCCAGCAGCCTAAGGGGAGGGGCCAACGTCCTGACTTTC. The chain has TRBV6-1 and TRBJ2-6; D is possibly TRBD1 (5 bases). Germline-derived CDR1 and CDR2 are MNHNS and SASEGT. The CDR3 loop spans 14 amino acids. Trimming left V 6 bases short and J 4 bases short, with 10 bases between.

J is TRBJ2-7 and V is TRBV28; TRBD2 agrees at 8 bases. Trimming removed 5 bases from V and 4 bases from J; junction bases left unmatched: 10. The CDR3 sequence is 15 residues long. CDR1 and CDR2 from the germline V gene are MDHEN and SYDVKM. DNA of the CDR3: TGTGCCAGCAGTCTCCCGAGCGGGAGTATTTACGAGCAGTACTTC. Translating it yields CASSLPSGSIYEQYF.

The CDR3 region has the DNA TGTGCCTGGGATGCCGGGACAGTCAATCAGCCCCAGCATTTT. Its protein product is CAWDAGTVNQPQHF. The J gene is TRBJ1-5, the V gene TRBV30; 7 bases align to TRBD1. Germline V gives CDR1 GTSNPN, CDR2 SVGIG (reference sequence). The CDR3 is made up of 14 amino acids. V lost 5 bases and J lost 3; bases outside the gene matches: 7.

The V and J genes are TRBV29-1 and TRBJ2-4, with a weak D call TRBD2 (6 bases). This CDR3 spans 15 amino acids. The germline V and J ends were trimmed by 3 bases and 6 bases, with 18 bases remaining between them. Germline CDR1 reads SQVTM; CDR2 reads ANQGSEA. In DNA form, the CDR3 reads TGCAGCGTTGATCACGGGGAGGACGGTGGAAACATTCAGTACTTC. This encodes CSVDHGEDGGNIQYF.

The chain recombines TRBV5-1 with TRBJ2-1; D uncertain. The germline V and J ends were trimmed by 5 bases and 3 bases, with 12 bases remaining between them. CDR1 SGHRS and CDR2 YFSETQ come from the germline V gene. CDR3 length: 14 amino acids. The CDR3 here is CASRDGPSYNEQFF. In nucleotides, the CDR3 is TGCGCCAGCAGAGATGGCCCCAGCTACAATGAGCAGTTCTTC.

Remarks on this clone: Other nucleotide sequences from this sample produce the same CDR3. This rearrangement joins TRBV29-1 to TRBJ2-7; TRBD2 matches 13 bases. The CDR3 sequence is 13 residues long. Unmatched junction bases numbered 3, after V lost 6 bases and J lost 4 bases. Germline lookup yields CDR1 SQVTM and CDR2 ANQGSEA. The CDR3 region is CSVGTSGTYEQYF. DNA of the CDR3: TGCAGCGTCGGGACTAGCGGGACTTACGAGCAGTACTTC.

The chain joins TRBV5-3 to TRBJ1-5; maybe TRBD1 (6 bases). TRBV5-3 is noted as an ORF with a role that remains uncertain. The CDR3 loop spans 14 amino acids. The V gene lost 0 bases and the J gene lost 7 bases, with 11 bases spanning the gap. CDR3 protein: CARSLEGGQQPQHF. The CDR3 DNA sequence: TGTGCCAGAAGCTTGGAAGGGGGTCAGCAGCCCCAGCATTTT.

DNA for the CDR3: TGTGCCAGCAGTGAAGAGCGGGAGGATGAGCAGTTCTTC. The encoded protein is CASSEEREDEQFF. The gene calls are TRBV6-1 and TRBJ2-1; 9 bases align to TRBD2. The CDR3 length is 13 residues. J was trimmed by 8 bases and V by 1 base; bases with no gene match: 0. CDR1 is MNHNS and CDR2 is SASEGT in the germline V gene.

The chain employs TRBV30 and TRBJ2-5; 12 bases match TRBD1. Germline V gene data show CDR1 as GTSNPN and CDR2 as SVGIG (reference sequence). Germline trimming cut 5 bases from V and 4 bases from J; bases unmatched to any gene: 11. The CDR3 consists of 16 residues. The CDR3 nucleotides are TGTGCCTGGGGTCCGGGACAGGGGGCGGTAGGAGAGACCCAGTACTTC. As protein: CAWGPGQGAVGETQYF. The whole variable domain, remainder taken from reference TRBV30 and TRBJ2-5, is SQTIHQWPATLVQPVGSPLSLECTVEGTSNPNLYWYRQAAGRGLQLLFYSVGIGQISSEVPQNLSASRPQDRQFILSSKKLLLSDSGFYLCAWGPGQGAVGETQYFGPGTRLLVL.

This rearrangement joins TRBV6-5 to TRBJ2-6; D unclear. The CDR3 is made up of 15 amino acids. Deletions cut 2 bases from V and 1 base from J, with 6 bases between. Germline V CDR1 and CDR2: MNHEY, SVGAGI. The CDR3 loop reads CASSYGVSGANVLTF. The CDR3 DNA reads TGTGCCAGCAGTTACGGAGTTTCTGGGGCCAACGTCCTGACTTTC.

This clone appeared a single time. The chain uses TRBV2 and TRBJ2-4; a weak D match, TRBD1 (5 bases). Germline CDR1 SNHLY, CDR2 FYNNEI. The CDR3 loop spans 15 amino acids. V was trimmed by 1 base and J by 2 bases, leaving 9 bases between them. CDR3 sequence reads: CASSEEGLPKNIQYF. In DNA form, the CDR3 reads TGTGCCAGCAGTGAAGAGGGGTTGCCCAAAAACATTCAGTACTTC.

The chain is built from TRBV28 and TRBJ2-1, with 8 bases aligning to TRBD1. CDR3 length: 17 amino acids. Per the germline V gene, CDR1 is MDHEN and CDR2 is SYDVKM. The junction had 14 bases not matched to a gene; V was cut back by 5 bases and J by 5 bases. The CDR3 is CASSRLAGGGLDNEQFF. Written as DNA, the CDR3 is TGTGCCAGCAGTAGATTAGCAGGGGGCGGTTTGGACAATGAGCAGTTCTTC. Full variable domain (missing parts from reference TRBV28 and TRBJ2-1): DVKVTQSSRYLVKRTGEKVFLECVQDMDHENMFWYRQDPGLGLRLIYFSYDVKMKEKGDIPEGYSVSREKKERFSLILESASTNQTSMYLCASSRLAGGGLDNEQFFGPGTRLTVL.

The rearrangement links TRBV28 to TRBJ2-7, with D tentatively TRBD1 (7 bases). CDR1 and CDR2 (germline): MDHEN, SYDVKM. CDR3 length: 18 amino acids. Trimming took 2 bases from V and 9 from J, leaving 29 bases between them. The CDR3 loop reads CASSLGGPVKEGAIRQYF. DNA of the CDR3: TGTGCCAGCAGTTTAGGAGGGCCGGTAAAAGAGGGGGCCATCCGGCAGTACTTC. Supplemented by reference TRBV28 and TRBJ2-7, the full variable domain reads DVKVTQSSRYLVKRTGEKVFLECVQDMDHENMFWYRQDPGLGLRLIYFSYDVKMKEKGDIPEGYSVSREKKERFSLILESASTNQTSMYLCASSLGGPVKEGAIRQYFGPGTRLTVT.

The chain combines TRBV19 with TRBJ2-7, with 7 bases identical to TRBD2. The trim removed 9 bases at V and 2 bases at J, leaving 19 bases unmatched. Germline loops: CDR1 LNHDA, CDR2 SQIVND (reference sequence). CDR3 size: 17 residues. CDR3 protein: CASRARGDYSVTYEQYF. DNA for the CDR3: TGTGCCAGCCGCGCCCGCGGGGACTACTCGGTAACCTACGAGCAGTACTTC.

The chain employs TRBV18 and TRBJ1-2; no definite D call. There are 16 residues in the CDR3. V lost 0 bases, J lost 0 bases, and 11 bases lay in between. From germline, CDR1 is KGHSH and CDR2 LQKENI. CDR3 bases: TGTGCCAGCTCACCACCGTCGGCAGGATCTAACTATGGCTACACCTTC. Its protein product is CASSPPSAGSNYGYTF. Full variable domain (outside the CDR3, taken from reference TRBV18 and TRBJ1-2): NAGVMQNPRHLVRRRGQEARLRCSPMKGHSHVYWYRQLPEEGLKFMVYLQKENIIDESGMPKERFSAEFPKEGPSILRIQQVVRGDSAAYFCASSPPSAGSNYGYTFGSGTRLTVV.

The rearrangement uses TRBV19 and TRBJ2-2, with 13 bases fitting TRBD2. The CDR3 is 16 residues long. Germline CDR1 reads LNHDA; CDR2 reads SQIVND (reference sequence). J gave up 4 bases and V 7 bases, and 6 bases lay outside the gene matches. DNA for the CDR3: TGTGCCAGTACCAGGACTAGCGGGAGCGGCACCGGGGAGCTGTTTTTT. Translation: CASTRTSGSGTGELFF.

This rearrangement joins TRBV7-9 to TRBJ2-7; a possible D gene is TRBD1 (6 bases). CDR3 length: 17 amino acids. Germline V lookup: CDR1 SEHNR, CDR2 FQNEAQ (reference sequence). Trimming shortened V by 3 bases and J by 1 base, and 19 bases separated the two germline ends. The DNA for the CDR3 is TGTGCCAGCAGCTTGGCAGCCGACAGGTTTAGTTCCTACGAGCAGTACTTC. As protein: CASSLAADRFSSYEQYF.

This rearrangement joins TRBV10-3 to TRBJ1-1; 7 bases map to TRBD1. The length of the CDR3 is 14 residues. CDR1 is ENHRY, CDR2 SYGVKD, per germline. Trimming removed 7 bases from V and 0 bases from J; junction bases left unmatched: 5. This CDR3 is CAITTTGMNTEAFF. CDR3 bases: TGTGCCATCACCACGACAGGGATGAACACTGAAGCTTTCTTT.

The gene calls are TRBV9 and TRBJ2-3; D may be TRBD2 (6 bases). Deletions cut 2 bases from V and 2 bases from J, with 12 bases between. The CDR3 spans 15 residues. Germline V gene data show CDR1 as SGDLS and CDR2 as YYNGEE. The CDR3: CASSVVAETTDTQYF. The CDR3 coding sequence is TGTGCCAGCAGCGTGGTAGCGGAGACCACAGATACGCAGTATTTT.

The V call is TRBV5-4, the J call TRBJ2-1; TRBD1 matches at 8 bases. V gave up 2 bases and J gave up 9 bases; unmatched junction bases: 1. This CDR3 has 12 residues. Germline-derived CDR1 and CDR2 are SGHNT and YYREEE (reference sequence). The CDR3 bases are TGTGCCAGCAGCTTAGACAGGGGTGAGCAGTTCTTC. Translating it yields CASSLDRGEQFF.

J is TRBJ1-4 and V is TRBV28; 10 bases align to TRBD1. The CDR3 has 16 residues. Trimming took 5 bases from V and 4 from J; bases not matched to a gene: 7. From germline, CDR1 is MDHEN and CDR2 SYDVKM. The CDR3 sequence is CASSPPGTGDNEKLFF. CDR3 bases: TGTGCCAGCAGTCCCCCCGGGACAGGGGATAATGAAAAACTGTTTTTT.

This clone has just a few counts. The chain links TRBV7-9 to TRBJ2-1; 8 nucleotides agree with TRBD1. The J segment lost 0 bases and the V segment lost 5 bases, leaving 6 bases of the junction unmatched. Germline V CDR1 and CDR2: SEHNR, FQNEAQ (reference sequence). The CDR3 extends over 16 amino acids. The CDR3 DNA sequence: TGTGCCAGCAGCCCCCGGACAGGGCGCTCCTACAATGAGCAGTTCTTC. Encoded protein: CASSPRTGRSYNEQFF.

The chain employs TRBV5-3 and TRBJ1-5, with D possibly being TRBD1 (5 bases). TRBV5-3 is identified as an open reading frame with a role that is uncertain. This CDR3 region has 22 residues. Trimming stripped 5 bases from V and 1 base from J, with 34 bases between. CDR3 amino acids: CARRGPQDRLTPQTGSNQPQHF. DNA for the CDR3: TGTGCCAGAAGGGGGCCCCAGGATAGACTCACTCCTCAAACTGGGAGCAATCAGCCCCAGCATTTT.

The chain couples TRBV6-1 to TRBJ2-5, with 8 nucleotides matching TRBD1. CDR1 is MNHNS and CDR2 is SASEGT in the germline V gene. J gave up 5 bases and V 5 bases, and 10 bases lay outside the gene matches. The CDR3 loop spans 15 amino acids. The CDR3 spells CASSTGQGGWETQYF. DNA of the CDR3: TGTGCCAGCAGTACTGGACAGGGAGGATGGGAGACCCAGTACTTC.